A selection of T cell receptor beta chains follows, all from one sample in a study of post-analysis software for immune sequencing data. One entry per CDR3 protein results from TCRdb running MiXCR on the PCR reads. The sample comprises around 770,000 distinct CDR3 sequences, about half of which are singletons, and 4.9% rests with the top ten. The sequenced sample consisted of blood. The receptor source for this set is a girl aged 5 to 17 with multiple sclerosis. CDR3s include the opening cysteine and the closing phenylalanine or tryptophan. A D gene is named only where the DNA matches it firmly. The size of a clone is reported for some rows only, either as once, few or many, or as a class for expanded clones.

len	d_gene	v_gene	j_gene	abundance	CDR3aa	CDR3nt
10	NA	TRBV24-1	TRBJ2-7	NA	CATSPGGEYF	TGTGCCACCAGTCCGGGCGGGGAGTACTTC
13	NA	TRBV20-1	TRBJ1-2	many	CSAKDSFNYGYTF	TGCAGTGCGAAGGACAGCTTCAACTATGGCTACACCTTC
15	NA	TRBV4-3	TRBJ2-7	few	CASSQDLGGGYEQYF	TGCGCCAGCAGCCAAGATCTTGGAGGAGGCTACGAGCAGTACTTC
16	TRBD2	TRBV29-1	TRBJ2-1	NA	CSGSLTSGLTISEQFF	TGCAGCGGCTCACTTACTAGCGGGCTAACAATTAGTGAGCAGTTCTTC
17	NA	TRBV7-3	TRBJ2-1	NA	CASSPPGAGSSHNEQFF	TGTGCCAGCAGCCCCCCCGGCGCGGGAAGCTCCCACAATGAGCAGTTCTTC
12	NA	TRBV20-1	TRBJ1-2	NA	CSASGRAYGYTF	TGCAGTGCTAGTGGCAGGGCCTATGGCTACACCTTC
13	NA	TRBV10-3	TRBJ1-2	few	CAISGAGTWDYTF	TGTGCCATCAGTGGGGCGGGCACATGGGACTACACCTTC
13	NA	TRBV15	TRBJ1-2	few	CATSGGQTRGYTF	TGTGCCACCAGCGGAGGACAGACTAGGGGCTACACCTTC
14	TRBD2	TRBV6-1	TRBJ2-1	many	CASSGRLADNEQFF	TGTGCCAGCAGCGGGAGGCTAGCGGACAATGAGCAGTTCTTC
13	NA	TRBV6-6	TRBJ2-4	NA	CASSGENKNIQYF	TGTGCCAGCAGTGGGGAAAACAAAAACATTCAGTACTTC
12	NA	TRBV28	TRBJ1-2	NA	CASSLSPGRNTF	TGTGCCAGCAGTTTATCACCGGGACGAAACACCTTC
14	NA	TRBV15	TRBJ2-7	NA	CATSRVPGTYEQYF	TGTGCCACCAGCAGAGTACCCGGAACCTACGAGCAGTACTTC
17	TRBD1	TRBV2	TRBJ2-1	NA	CASRVTGGARLANEQFF	TGTGCCAGCAGGGTGACAGGGGGCGCGAGACTAGCGAATGAGCAGTTCTTC
17	TRBD2	TRBV7-8	TRBJ2-1	few	CASSSGLAGTSYNEQFF	TGTGCCAGCAGCTCTGGACTAGCGGGAACATCCTACAATGAGCAGTTCTTC
17	TRBD2	TRBV4-2	TRBJ2-7	NA	CASSQDRAPREGYEQYF	TGTGCCAGCAGCCAAGATAGGGCCCCGCGGGAGGGCTACGAGCAGTACTTC
16	NA	TRBV6-5	TRBJ1-1	NA	CASSPDQTAENTEAFF	TGTGCCAGCAGCCCAGATCAGACAGCGGAGAACACTGAAGCTTTCTTT
12	NA	TRBV7-8	TRBJ2-1	few	CASSLQIGEQFF	TGTGCCAGCAGCTTACAGATCGGCGAGCAGTTCTTC
14	TRBD1	TRBV15	TRBJ2-3	NA	CATSRGQESDTQYF	TGTGCCACCAGTAGGGGACAGGAGTCAGATACGCAGTATTTT
12	NA	TRBV29-1	TRBJ1-1	NA	CSGQVRAAEAFF	TGCAGCGGACAGGTAAGGGCAGCCGAAGCTTTCTTT
12	NA	TRBV2	TRBJ2-7	NA	CASSANFYEQYF	TGTGCCAGCAGCGCTAACTTCTACGAGCAGTACTTC
16	NA	TRBV20-1	TRBJ2-1	few	CSARGARVTIGNEQFF	TGCAGTGCTAGAGGCGCGCGGGTGACTATCGGGAATGAGCAGTTCTTC
16	TRBD2	TRBV20-1	TRBJ2-3	NA	CSAVPGAGGLIDTQYF	TGCAGTGCCGTCCCGGGGGCGGGAGGGCTCATAGATACGCAGTATTTT
14	TRBD1	TRBV20-1	TRBJ2-7	NA	CSASGRTGLYEQYF	TGCAGTGCTAGCGGCAGGACAGGGCTCTACGAGCAGTACTTC
15	TRBD2	TRBV29-1	TRBJ2-1	NA	CSVDGLAVDYNEQFF	TGCAGCGTTGACGGACTAGCGGTCGACTACAATGAGCAGTTCTTC
14	NA	TRBV10-2	TRBJ2-7	few	CASSDLDGRYEQYF	TGCGCCAGCAGTGATTTAGACGGCAGATACGAGCAGTACTTC
16	NA	TRBV3-1	TRBJ1-6	NA	CASSRGRTESNSPLHF	TGTGCCAGCAGCAGGGGGAGGACAGAAAGCAATTCACCCCTCCACTTT